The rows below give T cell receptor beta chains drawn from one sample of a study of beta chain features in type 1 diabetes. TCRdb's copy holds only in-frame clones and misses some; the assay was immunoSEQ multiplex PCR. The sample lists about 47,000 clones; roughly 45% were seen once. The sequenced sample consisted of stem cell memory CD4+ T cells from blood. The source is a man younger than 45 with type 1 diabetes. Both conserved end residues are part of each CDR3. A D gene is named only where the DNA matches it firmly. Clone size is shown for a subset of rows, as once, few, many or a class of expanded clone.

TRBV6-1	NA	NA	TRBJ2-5	CASSSSGTNQETQYF	TGTGCCAGCAGCTCCTCTGGGACAAACCAAGAGACCCAGTACTTC
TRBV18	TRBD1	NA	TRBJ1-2	CASSPTGADYGYTF	TGTGCCAGCTCACCGACAGGGGCAGACTATGGCTACACCTTC
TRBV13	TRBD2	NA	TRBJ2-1	CASSALAVHYNEQFF	TGTGCCAGCAGCGCCCTAGCGGTGCACTACAATGAGCAGTTCTTC
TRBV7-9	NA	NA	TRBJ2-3	CASIGGGLQDTQYF	TGTGCCAGCATAGGAGGGGGCTTACAAGATACGCAGTATTTT
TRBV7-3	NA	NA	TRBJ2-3	CASSTRLTDTQYF	TGTGCCAGCAGCACCAGACTCACAGATACGCAGTATTTT
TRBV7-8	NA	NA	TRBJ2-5	CASSLSDQETQYF	TGTGCCAGCAGCTTATCAGATCAAGAGACCCAGTACTTC
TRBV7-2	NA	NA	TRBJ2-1	CASSLGQGLYNEQFF	TGTGCCAGCAGCTTAGGGCAGGGGCTATACAATGAGCAGTTCTTC
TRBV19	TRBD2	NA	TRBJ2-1	CASRAGRDLYNEQFF	TGTGCCAGTAGAGCGGGGCGGGACCTTTACAATGAGCAGTTCTTC
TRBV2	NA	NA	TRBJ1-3	CASRGDSGNTIYF	TGTGCCAGCAGGGGCGACTCTGGAAACACCATATATTTT
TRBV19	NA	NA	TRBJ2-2	CASSSPSDTGELFF	TGTGCCAGTAGTTCCCCTAGCGACACCGGGGAGCTGTTTTTT
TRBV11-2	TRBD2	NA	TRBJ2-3	CASSARGSGADTQYF	TGTGCCAGCAGCGCCCGCGGGAGTGGCGCAGATACGCAGTATTTT
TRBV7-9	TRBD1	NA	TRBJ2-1	CASSPRRDSGYNEQFF	TGTGCCAGCAGCCCGCGCCGGGACAGTGGATACAATGAGCAGTTCTTC
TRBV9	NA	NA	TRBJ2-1	CASSVVGASYNEQFF	TGTGCCAGCAGCGTAGTAGGGGCCTCCTACAATGAGCAGTTCTTC
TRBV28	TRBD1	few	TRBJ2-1	CASSRGQGRHNEQFF	TGTGCCAGCAGTCGAGGACAGGGGAGACACAATGAGCAGTTCTTC
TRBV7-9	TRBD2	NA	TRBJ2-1	CASSLFPASGGVNEQFF	TGTGCCAGCAGCTTATTTCCCGCTAGCGGGGGGGTCAATGAGCAGTTCTTC
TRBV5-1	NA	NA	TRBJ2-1	CASRAPGVLSYNEQFF	TGCGCCAGCAGGGCCCCAGGGGTCCTCTCCTACAATGAGCAGTTCTTC
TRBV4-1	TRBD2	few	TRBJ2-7	CASSQDQGLAGVSYEQYF	TGCGCCAGCAGCCAAGATCAAGGACTAGCGGGAGTCAGCTACGAGCAGTACTTC
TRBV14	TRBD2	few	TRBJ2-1	CASSQWLAGTSEQFF	TGTGCCAGCAGCCAGTGGCTAGCGGGAACAAGTGAGCAGTTCTTC
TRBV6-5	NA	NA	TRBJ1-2	CASRLQGIGGYTF	TGTGCCAGCAGGCTACAGGGTATAGGTGGCTACACCTTC
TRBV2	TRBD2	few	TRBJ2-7	CASTAGVVYEQYF	TGTGCCAGCACGGCGGGAGTAGTCTACGAGCAGTACTTC
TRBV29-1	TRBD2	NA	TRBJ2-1	CSVEPMERELRNEQFF	TGCAGCGTTGAGCCTATGGAGCGGGAGCTACGCAATGAGCAGTTCTTC
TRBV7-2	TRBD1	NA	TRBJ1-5	CASSARQGRNQPQHF	TGTGCCAGCAGCGCCCGACAGGGTCGTAATCAGCCCCAGCATTTT
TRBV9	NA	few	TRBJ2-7	CASSTYTGGLSYEQYF	TGTGCCAGCAGCACTTATACAGGGGGACTATCCTACGAGCAGTACTTC
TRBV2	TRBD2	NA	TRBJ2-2	CASRRLAANTGELFF	TGTGCCAGCAGGAGGCTAGCGGCTAACACCGGGGAGCTGTTTTTT
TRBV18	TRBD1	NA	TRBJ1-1	CASSPSGTGDGEAFF	TGTGCCAGCTCCCCCTCCGGGACAGGGGATGGTGAAGCTTTCTTT
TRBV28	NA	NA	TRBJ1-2	CASSSTEINGYTF	TGTGCCAGCAGTTCGACAGAAATTAATGGCTACACCTTC
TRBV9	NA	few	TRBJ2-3	CASSVATGDTQYF	TGTGCCAGCAGCGTAGCTACGGGGGATACGCAGTATTTT
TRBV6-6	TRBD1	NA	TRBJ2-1	CASSSLRDRGYNEQFF	TGTGCCAGCAGCTCACTCCGGGACAGGGGCTACAATGAGCAGTTCTTC
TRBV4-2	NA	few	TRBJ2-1	CASSQVSRNEQFF	TGTGCCAGCAGCCAAGTGTCCCGTAATGAGCAGTTCTTC
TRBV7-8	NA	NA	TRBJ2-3	CASLSSGGTDTQYF	TGTGCCAGCTTGAGTTCGGGAGGCACAGATACGCAGTATTTT
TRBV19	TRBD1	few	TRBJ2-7	CASSITGTADYEQYF	TGTGCCAGTAGTATCACCGGGACAGCCGACTACGAGCAGTACTTC
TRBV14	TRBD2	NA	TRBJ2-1	CASSQTSGRGVYNEQFF	TGTGCCAGCAGCCAAACTAGCGGGAGGGGTGTCTACAATGAGCAGTTCTTC
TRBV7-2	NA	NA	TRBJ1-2	CASSLFSRDYGYTF	TGTGCCAGCAGCTTGTTCTCGCGGGACTATGGCTACACCTTC
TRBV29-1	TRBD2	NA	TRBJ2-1	CSGQRGGSYNEQFF	TGCAGCGGGCAGCGGGGCGGCTCCTACAATGAGCAGTTCTTC
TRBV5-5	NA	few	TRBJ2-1	CASSFRLTTYNEQFF	TGTGCCAGCAGCTTCCGACTAACTACCTACAATGAGCAGTTCTTC
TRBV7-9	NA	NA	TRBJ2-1	CASRGGQGLVYNEQFF	TGTGCCAGCCGTGGCGGCCAGGGGCTTGTATACAATGAGCAGTTCTTC
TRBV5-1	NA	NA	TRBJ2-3	CASSLGRLVTDTQYF	TGCGCCAGCAGCTTGGGGCGGCTCGTCACAGATACGCAGTATTTT
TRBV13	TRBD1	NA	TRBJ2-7	CASSFRDRGSGEQYF	TGTGCCAGCAGCTTCCGGGACAGGGGTTCTGGAGAGCAGTACTTC
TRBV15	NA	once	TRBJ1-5	CATSRALNQPQHF	TGTGCCACCAGCCGAGCACTAAACCAGCCCCAGCATTTT
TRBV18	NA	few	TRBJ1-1	CASSRDTLAYEAFF	TGTGCCAGCTCACGGGACACGCTGGCGTATGAAGCTTTCTTT
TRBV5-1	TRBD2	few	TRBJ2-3	CASSPPGLAGGDTQYF	TGCGCCAGCAGTCCTCCGGGACTAGCGGGAGGGGATACGCAGTATTTT
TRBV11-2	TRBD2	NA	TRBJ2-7	CASSVGLAASYEQYF	TGTGCCAGCAGCGTCGGACTAGCGGCCTCCTACGAGCAGTACTTC
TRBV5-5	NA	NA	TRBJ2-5	CASSLQGSITRETQYF	TGTGCCAGCAGCTTGCAGGGGTCTATAACGAGAGAGACCCAGTACTTC
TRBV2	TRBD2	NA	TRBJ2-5	CASQRGQETQYF	TGTGCCAGCCAGCGGGGGCAAGAGACCCAGTACTTC
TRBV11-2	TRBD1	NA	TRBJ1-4	CASSRGQVEKLFF	TGTGCCAGCAGCCGCGGACAGGTGGAAAAACTGTTTTTT
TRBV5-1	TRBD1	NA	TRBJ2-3	CASTIAPQGFLSYTQYF	TGCGCCAGCACCATCGCGCCACAGGGGTTTCTCTCGTATACGCAGTATTTT
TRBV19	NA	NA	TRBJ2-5	CATAGTFQETQYF	TGTGCCACTGCCGGGACTTTCCAAGAGACCCAGTACTTC
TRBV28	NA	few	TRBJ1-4	CATKPTVNEKLFF	TGTGCCACCAAACCCACAGTGAATGAAAAACTGTTTTTT
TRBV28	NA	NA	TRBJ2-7	CASSRYYEQYF	TGTGCCAGCAGCCGTTACTACGAGCAGTACTTC
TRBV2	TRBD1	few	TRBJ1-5	CASSEEGAVQPQHF	TGTGCCAGCAGTGAAGAGGGGGCGGTTCAGCCCCAGCATTTT
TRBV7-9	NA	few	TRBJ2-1	CASSLARASHNEQFF	TGTGCCAGCAGCTTAGCAAGGGCTAGCCACAATGAGCAGTTCTTC
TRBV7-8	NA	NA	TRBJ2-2	CASSLGPLAHSAGELFF	TGTGCCAGCAGCTTAGGCCCACTAGCCCACTCGGCAGGGGAGCTGTTTTTT
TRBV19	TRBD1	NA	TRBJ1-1	CASSIQGVGTEAFF	TGTGCCAGTAGTATACAGGGGGTGGGCACTGAAGCTTTCTTT
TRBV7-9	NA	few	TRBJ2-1	CASSLGRLPPYNEQFF	TGTGCCAGCAGCTTAGGCCGGTTGCCTCCCTACAATGAGCAGTTCTTC
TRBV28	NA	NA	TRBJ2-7	CASSFVGLDPYGQYF	TGTGCCAGCAGTTTTGTGGGGCTAGACCCCTACGGGCAGTACTTC
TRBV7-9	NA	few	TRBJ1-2	CASSLSRIYGYTF	TGTGCCAGCAGCTTGAGCAGGATCTATGGCTACACCTTC
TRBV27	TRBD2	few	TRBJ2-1	CASSTYYTSGLNEQFF	TGTGCCAGCAGTACCTATTATACTAGCGGGTTAAATGAGCAGTTCTTC